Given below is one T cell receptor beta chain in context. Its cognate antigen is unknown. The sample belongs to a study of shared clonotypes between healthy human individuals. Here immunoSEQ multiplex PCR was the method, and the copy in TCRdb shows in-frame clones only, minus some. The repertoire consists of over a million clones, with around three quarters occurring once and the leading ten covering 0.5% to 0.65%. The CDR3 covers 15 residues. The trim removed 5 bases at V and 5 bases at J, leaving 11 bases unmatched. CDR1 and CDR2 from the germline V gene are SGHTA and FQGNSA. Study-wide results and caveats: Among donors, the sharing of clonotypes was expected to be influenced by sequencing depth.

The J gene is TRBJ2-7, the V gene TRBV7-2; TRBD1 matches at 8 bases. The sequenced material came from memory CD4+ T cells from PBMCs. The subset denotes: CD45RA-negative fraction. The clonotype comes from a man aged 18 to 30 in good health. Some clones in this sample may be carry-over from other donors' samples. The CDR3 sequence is CASSGQTGVIDEQYF. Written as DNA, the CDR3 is TGTGCCAGCAGCGGGCAGACAGGGGTAATCGACGAGCAGTACTTC.